Below, 2 T cell receptor beta chains from the same sample are listed, as sequenced in a study of OX40 agonist ivuxolimab in advanced cancers. Only in-frame clones appear in the TCRdb table, and some are missing; sequencing was by immunoSEQ multiplex PCR. The table lists more than 90,000 clones, around 80% of them singletons. Sample: CD4+ or CD8+ T cells sorted from blood, taken in a trial of the OX40 agonist ivuxolimab. The receptor set was obtained from an adult with an advanced solid tumor such as melanoma, head and neck, liver or kidney cancer.

The chain recombines TRBV6-5 with TRBJ1-2; 7 nucleotides align to TRBD1. Looked up from germline, CDR1 is MNHEY and CDR2 is SVGAGI. With 5 bases clipped from V and 8 bases from J, the junction kept 8 bases outside the gene matches. This CDR3 is built from 13 residues. CDR3 residues: CASSRDRVGGYTF. In DNA form, the CDR3 reads TGTGCCAGCAGTCGAGACAGGGTCGGGGGCTACACCTTC.

The chain links TRBV4-2 to TRBJ2-3; 8 nucleotides agree with TRBD1. Per the germline V gene, CDR1 is LGHNA and CDR2 is YNFKEQ. Germline trimming cut 7 bases from V and 5 bases from J; bases unmatched to any gene: 11. The CDR3 totals 15 residues. This CDR3 is CASTLGQGAGDTQYF. The CDR3 nucleotides are TGTGCCAGCACCCTGGGGCAGGGGGCTGGAGATACGCAGTATTTT.